This is a list of T cell receptor beta chains from one sample in a study of early T cells in non-severe SARS-CoV-2 infection. TCRdb passed the 5' RACE reads through MiXCR, listing each CDR3 protein once. This sample yields tens of thousands of distinct CDR3 sequences, of which 6% to 7% are seen a single time; 2.5% to 3% belongs to the top ten. Sequenced material: whole blood. The receptors stem from an adult who was a healthcare worker with PCR-confirmed SARS-CoV-2 infection or an uninfected control (not recorded which). Each CDR3 is given without its conserved first and last residue.

J gene: TRBJ2-1
V gene: TRBV20-1
CDR3 protein: SARDGLAGRVGQGREQF

J gene: TRBJ1-2
V gene: TRBV20-1
CDR3 protein: SANQPNYGYT

J gene: TRBJ1-3
V gene: TRBV28
CDR3 protein: AWGTVKRNTIY

J gene: TRBJ1-5
V gene: TRBV7-8
CDR3 protein: ASSPGDSNQPQH

J gene: TRBJ2-4
V gene: TRBV12-3/TRBV12-4
CDR3 protein: ASSFGQGTNIQY

J gene: TRBJ1-5
V gene: TRBV6-6
CDR3 protein: ASSYQIGDQPQH

J gene: TRBJ2-1
V gene: TRBV29-1
CDR3 protein: SGSSSRSYNEQF

J gene: TRBJ2-3
V gene: TRBV28
CDR3 protein: ASSFIPGQEISTDTQY

J gene: TRBJ2-7
V gene: TRBV18
CDR3 protein: SSSPPTGRSYEQY

J gene: TRBJ2-5
V gene: TRBV5-1
CDR3 protein: ASRLNQETQY

J gene: TRBJ2-5
V gene: TRBV7-9
CDR3 protein: ASSGRSFRTDSQETQY

J gene: TRBJ1-5
V gene: TRBV28
CDR3 protein: ASSTGGNQPQH

J gene: TRBJ2-1
V gene: TRBV20-1
CDR3 protein: SAPFGAALGDEQF

J gene: TRBJ1-2
V gene: TRBV6-5
CDR3 protein: ASRSGTGAGYT

J gene: TRBJ2-2
V gene: TRBV11-2
CDR3 protein: ASSLQGADTGELF

J gene: TRBJ1-2
V gene: TRBV2
CDR3 protein: ASSVSNYGYT

J gene: TRBJ2-1
V gene: TRBV7-9
CDR3 protein: ASSWQNRGLAGEDEQF

J gene: TRBJ1-3
V gene: TRBV7-6
CDR3 protein: ASTADFGSGNTIY

J gene: TRBJ2-3
V gene: TRBV6-5
CDR3 protein: ASSEGAIYTQY

J gene: TRBJ1-2
V gene: TRBV9
CDR3 protein: ASRRDINYGYT

J gene: TRBJ1-4
V gene: TRBV4-3
CDR3 protein: ASSPTGTGTEKLF

J gene: TRBJ1-2
V gene: TRBV6-5
CDR3 protein: ASSYMTGDSGYT

J gene: TRBJ2-5
V gene: TRBV7-2
CDR3 protein: ASSLIPRAQETQY

J gene: TRBJ2-3
V gene: TRBV27
CDR3 protein: ASTPWGPEVTDTQY

J gene: TRBJ1-2
V gene: TRBV4-1
CDR3 protein: ASSQIGGRIYGYT

J gene: TRBJ2-6
V gene: TRBV27
CDR3 protein: ASTRQWGAGANVLT

J gene: TRBJ2-7
V gene: TRBV2
CDR3 protein: ASSSDTYEQY

J gene: TRBJ1-1
V gene: TRBV11-3
CDR3 protein: ASSAGRHTEAF

J gene: TRBJ1-2
V gene: TRBV2
CDR3 protein: ASSEGVGKILANYGYT

J gene: TRBJ1-1
V gene: TRBV20-1
CDR3 protein: SAVRTGDMNTEAF

J gene: TRBJ2-1
V gene: TRBV6-4
CDR3 protein: ASSVVGGHNEQF

J gene: TRBJ2-6
V gene: TRBV3-1
CDR3 protein: ASSQESTSGANVLT

J gene: TRBJ2-1
V gene: TRBV9
CDR3 protein: ASSVANEQF

J gene: TRBJ1-1
V gene: TRBV28
CDR3 protein: ASRVNSDTEAF

J gene: TRBJ2-5
V gene: TRBV28
CDR3 protein: ASSLTGAGPETQY

J gene: TRBJ2-5
V gene: TRBV5-4
CDR3 protein: ASSLEAGGVGQETQY

J gene: TRBJ1-3
V gene: TRBV28
CDR3 protein: ASSLGGLSNTIY

J gene: TRBJ2-1
V gene: TRBV28
CDR3 protein: ASSIPNILAGGPQDNEQF

J gene: TRBJ1-5
V gene: TRBV19
CDR3 protein: ASRAGEWDSNQPQH

J gene: TRBJ2-5
V gene: TRBV28
CDR3 protein: ASSLSSGLGHLDGTQY

J gene: TRBJ2-1
V gene: TRBV7-9
CDR3 protein: ASSRRRTKPTGTGGYNEQF

J gene: TRBJ2-1
V gene: TRBV6-5
CDR3 protein: ASSLRTSGRAEDEQF

J gene: TRBJ2-1
V gene: TRBV12-3/TRBV12-4
CDR3 protein: ASSLISLSYNEQF

J gene: TRBJ1-5
V gene: TRBV5-5
CDR3 protein: ASSLTAHSNQPQH

J gene: TRBJ2-7
V gene: TRBV6-5
CDR3 protein: ASSYAAGGVYEQY

J gene: TRBJ1-5
V gene: TRBV27
CDR3 protein: ASRLGQGNQPQH

J gene: TRBJ2-5
V gene: TRBV29-1
CDR3 protein: SGGTLQETQY

J gene: TRBJ2-7
V gene: TRBV28
CDR3 protein: ASSSSYEQY

J gene: TRBJ2-7
V gene: TRBV6-5
CDR3 protein: ASSYGDSYEQY

J gene: TRBJ2-7
V gene: TRBV7-2
CDR3 protein: ASSLKGSSTYEQY

J gene: TRBJ1-1
V gene: TRBV7-9
CDR3 protein: ASSLEAGGATAF

J gene: TRBJ1-5
V gene: TRBV28
CDR3 protein: ASKKWTGRNQPQH

J gene: TRBJ2-1
V gene: TRBV27
CDR3 protein: ASSRSGISYNEQF

J gene: TRBJ1-6
V gene: TRBV29-1
CDR3 protein: SIRQGSYNSPLH

J gene: TRBJ2-1
V gene: TRBV7-2
CDR3 protein: ASSFIQGHEQF

J gene: TRBJ1-2
V gene: TRBV18
CDR3 protein: ASSPARQKTSVYT

J gene: TRBJ2-7
V gene: TRBV10-3
CDR3 protein: AISDISGYEQY

J gene: TRBJ2-1
V gene: TRBV2
CDR3 protein: ASGGRYNEQF

J gene: TRBJ2-1
V gene: TRBV5-1
CDR3 protein: ASSFLAGDNEQF